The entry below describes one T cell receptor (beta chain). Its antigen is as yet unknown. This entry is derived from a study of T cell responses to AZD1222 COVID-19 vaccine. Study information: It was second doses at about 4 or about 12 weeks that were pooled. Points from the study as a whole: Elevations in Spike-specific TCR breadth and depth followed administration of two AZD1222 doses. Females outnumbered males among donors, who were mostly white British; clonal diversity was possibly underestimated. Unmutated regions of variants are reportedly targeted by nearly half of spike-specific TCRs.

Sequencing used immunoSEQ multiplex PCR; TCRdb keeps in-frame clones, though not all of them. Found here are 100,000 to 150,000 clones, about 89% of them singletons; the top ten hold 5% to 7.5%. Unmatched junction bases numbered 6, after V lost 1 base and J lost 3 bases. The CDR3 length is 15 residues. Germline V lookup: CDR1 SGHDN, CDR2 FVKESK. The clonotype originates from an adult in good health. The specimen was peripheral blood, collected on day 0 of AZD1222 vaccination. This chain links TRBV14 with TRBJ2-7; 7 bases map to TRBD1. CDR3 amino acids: CASSQGGDRFYEQYF. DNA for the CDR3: TGTGCCAGCAGCCAAGGAGGGGACAGATTCTACGAGCAGTACTTC.